The clone carrying this TCR beta chain was recorded many times. The antigen remains unidentified. These data come from a study of T-cell reconstitution after alpha-beta-depleted transplantation in children. Regarding the study as a whole: Reportedly, only several hundred clones from non-depleted graft cells drove alpha-beta T-cell counts at about two months. T-cell numbers and diversity, one year after transplant, stemmed largely from T cells that were newly produced.

It was with unique molecular identifiers that the TCRbeta library was prepared. TCRdb re-analysed the PCR reads in MiXCR, keeping a single row per CDR3 protein. The table records about 300,000 distinct CDR3 sequences, almost 8% of them present only once. This CDR3 region has 15 residues. Trimming shortened V by 0 bases and J by 0 bases, and 11 bases separated the two germline ends. CDR1 DFQATT and CDR2 SNEGSKA come from the germline V gene (reference sequence). The rearrangement links TRBV20-1 to TRBJ1-2, with D perhaps matching TRBD1 (5 bases). This clonotype originated in a female patient between 2 and 10 years old who had a stem cell transplant for Fanconi anemia, so the T cells may come from the graft donor. The source was peripheral blood, collected 360 days after TCRalphabeta/CD19-depleted stem cell transplant. CDR3 sequence reads: CSARDWGSANYGYTF. The CDR3, as DNA: TGCAGTGCTAGAGACTGGGGCTCGGCTAACTATGGCTACACCTTC.